Listed here are 28 T cell receptor beta chains from one sample, sequenced in a study of T cell clones after liver transplantation. TCRdb keeps only in-frame clones here, not all; method: immunoSEQ multiplex PCR. The data hold around 100,000 clones, with around 80% observed a single time. The sample here was CD4+ T cells from blood, taken approximately 43 months after liver transplant. All receptors come from a human patient who received a liver transplant. Certain T cells may be donor cells from the graft.

This chain joins TRBV5-6 and TRBJ1-4, with 9 bases matching TRBD1. The CDR3 consists of 15 residues. CDR1 is SGHDT, CDR2 YYEEEE, per germline. V was pared by 2 bases and J by 8 bases, with 7 bases of the junction left unmatched. The CDR3, as DNA: TGTGCCAGCAGCTTCCCGACAGGGGGGGACGAAAAACTGTTTTTT. Residues: CASSFPTGGDEKLFF.

The rearrangement uses TRBV6-1 and TRBJ2-7, with D uncertain. The V gene's germline CDR1 is MNHNS and CDR2 SASEGT. The CDR3 covers 12 residues. V was cut by 7 bases and J by 7 bases, with 14 bases left in between. CDR3 sequence (DNA): TGTGCCAGCACCACCTGGTCGGAGGAGCAGTACTTC. Translating it yields CASTTWSEEQYF.

This chain joins TRBV19 and TRBJ2-2; a possible D gene is TRBD1 (5 bases). CDR1 is LNHDA, CDR2 SQIVND, per germline (reference sequence). The CDR3 is 15 residues long. Trimming removed 6 bases at V and 4 bases at J, with 15 bases between. In DNA, the CDR3 is TGTGCCAGTAGAAAGACGGACATCTTCACCGGGGAGCTGTTTTTT. It codes for CASRKTDIFTGELFF.

V gene TRBV28 combines with J gene TRBJ2-1; 7 nucleotides line up with TRBD2. Germline CDR1 is MDHEN and CDR2 is SYDVKM. The CDR3 is 16 residues long. Trimming at V came to 6 bases and at J to 0 bases, leaving 8 bases not matched to a gene. The CDR3 loop reads CASRPGLFSSYNEQFF. In DNA, the CDR3 is TGTGCCAGCAGACCGGGACTATTTAGCTCCTACAATGAGCAGTTCTTC.

Only one count was recorded for this clone. The gene calls are TRBV5-1 and TRBJ2-1; 11 bases fit TRBD2. The trim removed 9 bases at V and 6 bases at J, leaving 8 bases unmatched. This CDR3 comprises 14 residues. Germline loops: CDR1 SGHRS, CDR2 YFSETQ. Here the CDR3 reads CATATSGNRNEQFF. DNA of the CDR3: TGCGCCACTGCGACTAGCGGGAATCGCAATGAGCAGTTCTTC.

This clone was detected only once. The chain combines TRBV7-2 with TRBJ2-7; possible D gene TRBD1, 7 bases. Germline CDR1 SGHTA, CDR2 FQGNSA. There are 13 residues in the CDR3. V gave up 6 bases and J gave up 5 bases, with 14 bases separating them. CDR3 region: CASSPGGRDEQYF. The CDR3 DNA sequence: TGTGCCAGCAGTCCAGGGGGGCGGGACGAGCAGTACTTC.

As concerns this clone: The identical CDR3 is also encoded by other nucleotide sequences in the sample. The genes are TRBV11-2 and TRBJ2-5, with D hard to call. V was trimmed by 1 base and J by 2 bases, leaving 8 bases between them. Germline V gene lookup returns CDR1 SGHAT and CDR2 FQNNGV. The CDR3 length is 14 residues. As DNA, the CDR3 is TGTGCCAGCAGCTTAGGACGGGCTCAAGAGACCCAGTACTTC. It specifies CASSLGRAQETQYF.

V is TRBV11-3 and J is TRBJ2-3, with D perhaps given as TRBD1 or TRBD2 (6 bases each). Between the trimmed V and J ends, which lost 5 bases and 1 base, there was a span of 16 bases. Germline V lookup: CDR1 SGHNT, CDR2 YENEEA. The CDR3 spans 16 residues. The CDR3 DNA follows: TGTGCCAGCAGCGCCCGGGGGCCAGGAGGCACAGATACGCAGTATTTT. Translated, it gives CASSARGPGGTDTQYF. Filled out from reference TRBV11-3 and TRBJ2-3, the complete variable domain reads EAGVVQSPRYKIIEKKQPVAFWCNPISGHNTLYWYLQNLGQGPELLIRYENEEAVDDSQLPKDRFSAERLKGVDSTLKIQPAELGDSAVYLCASSARGPGGTDTQYFGPGTRLTVL.

The chain couples TRBV19 to TRBJ1-1, with D possibly TRBD1 on 5 matching bases. V lost 8 bases, J lost 1 base, and 11 bases lay in between. Per the germline V gene, CDR1 is LNHDA and CDR2 is SQIVND (reference sequence). This CDR3 has 13 amino acids. In nucleotides, the CDR3 is TGTGCCAGTGGGAGGGGCAGGAACACTGAAGCTTTCTTT. Its translation: CASGRGRNTEAFF.

The chain has TRBV7-2 and TRBJ1-2, with D hard to call. The CDR3 is 13 residues long. Trimming pared 5 bases from V and 5 bases from J, leaving 12 bases between. CDR1 and CDR2 (germline): SGHTA, FQGNSA. The CDR3 nucleotides are TGTGCCAGCAGCCCACCCGGGGATTATGGCTACACCTTC. It translates to CASSPPGDYGYTF.

V gene TRBV19 combines with J gene TRBJ2-3, with D unclear. The V gene's germline CDR1 is LNHDA and CDR2 SQIVND (reference sequence). V dropped 4 bases and J dropped 0 bases, with 8 bases sitting between them. CDR3 size: 14 residues. In nucleotides, the CDR3 is TGTGCCAGTAGTAAGGGCAGTAGCACAGATACGCAGTATTTT. It yields the protein CASSKGSSTDTQYF.

V usage is TRBV27 and J usage is TRBJ2-5; the D is unclear. This CDR3 has 15 residues. V lost 0 bases to trimming and J lost 2 bases, with 10 bases between them. The germline gives CDR1 MNHEY, CDR2 SMNVEV (reference sequence). The CDR3 bases are TGTGCCAGCAGTTTATCGAATGGTTATCAAGAGACCCAGTACTTC. Translated: CASSLSNGYQETQYF.

The chain employs TRBV29-1 and TRBJ2-1; 7 bases fit TRBD2. The CDR3 is 15 amino acids. Germline assignment: CDR1 SQVTM and CDR2 ANQGSEA. Losses at the gene ends were 1 base for V and 6 bases for J; bases not matched to a gene: 9. The CDR3 is CSVEGFRRGGNEQFF. In nucleotides, the CDR3 is TGCAGCGTTGAAGGGTTCCGACGCGGGGGCAATGAGCAGTTCTTC.

The chain joins TRBV7-9 to TRBJ1-2; 8 bases fit TRBD1. Germline CDR1 and CDR2: SEHNR and FQNEAQ (reference sequence). Trimming cost V 5 bases and J 8 bases; bases outside gene matches: 10. The CDR3 spans 14 residues. CDR3 residues: CASSPGQGVGGYTF. CDR3 DNA: TGTGCCAGCAGCCCCGGACAGGGAGTAGGAGGCTACACCTTC.

The chain recombines TRBV7-9 with TRBJ1-2; tentative D call: TRBD1 (6 bases). Germline CDR1 reads SEHNR; CDR2 reads FQNEAQ (reference sequence). The CDR3 is 15 residues long. V lost 5 bases, J lost 4 bases, and 17 bases lay in between. The CDR3 region is CASSLGGGGPYGYTF. CDR3 nucleotide sequence: TGTGCCAGCAGCCTTGGGGGCGGGGGGCCCTATGGCTACACCTTC.

The chain joins TRBV7-2 to TRBJ1-2, with 9 bases fitting TRBD1. From germline, CDR1 is SGHTA and CDR2 FQGNSA. This CDR3 has 14 residues. V was clipped by 5 bases and J by 4 bases; unmatched bases: 5. CDR3 in DNA: TGTGCCAGCAGCCTAGACAGGGGGAGCTATGGCTACACCTTC. This encodes CASSLDRGSYGYTF.

V is TRBV10-3 and J is TRBJ2-2; possibly TRBD1 or TRBD2 for D (5 bases each). This CDR3 has 12 amino acids. Germline CDR1 ENHRY, CDR2 SYGVKD. V lost 6 bases to trimming and J lost 10 bases, with 12 bases between them. CDR3 sequence reads: CAISGGGAELFF. CDR3 DNA sequence: TGTGCCATCAGCGGTGGGGGAGCGGAGCTGTTTTTT.

V usage is TRBV9 and J usage is TRBJ2-2; perhaps TRBD2 as D (6 bases). Trimming shortened V by 0 bases and J by 4 bases, and 13 bases separated the two germline ends. The germline V gene encodes CDR1 SGDLS and CDR2 YYNGEE. The CDR3 spans 16 residues. CDR3 nucleotides: TGTGCCAGCAGCGTAGCTCGGGGGTCAGGCACCGGGGAGCTGTTTTTT. Its protein product is CASSVARGSGTGELFF. Complete variable domain (other parts from reference TRBV9 and TRBJ2-2): DSGVTQTPKHLITATGQRVTLRCSPRSGDLSVYWYQQSLDQGLQFLIQYYNGEERAKGNILERFSAQQFPDLHSELNLSSLELGDSALYFCASSVARGSGTGELFFGEGSRLTVL.

The chain uses TRBV5-4 and TRBJ2-7; 7 nucleotides align to TRBD2. Per the germline V gene, CDR1 is SGHNT and CDR2 is YYREEE (reference sequence). CDR3 size: 15 residues. J gave up 4 bases and V 0 bases, and 7 bases lay outside the gene matches. CDR3 bases: TGTGCCAGCAGCTTGGAGGGCGGGAGTAGGTACGAGCAGTACTTC. Translation: CASSLEGGSRYEQYF.

This clone was counted between two and nine times. J is TRBJ2-3 and V is TRBV7-3; D call uncertain. With 5 bases removed from V and 2 bases from J, the gap between germline ends came to 17 bases. In germline, CDR1 is SGHTA, CDR2 FQGTGA. The CDR3 sequence is 16 residues long. The CDR3 is CASSKSATASTDTQYF. CDR3 bases: TGTGCCAGCAGCAAAAGCGCAACAGCGTCCACAGATACGCAGTATTTT.

The V gene is TRBV5-1, the J gene TRBJ1-2, with a possible D match to TRBD1 (5 bases). Germline V CDR1 and CDR2: SGHRS, YFSETQ. This CDR3 region has 13 residues. Trimming took off 5 bases at V and 8 bases at J, with 16 bases between the two ends. CDR3 DNA: TGCGCCAGCAGTGGGCCAGGGATCGGAGGCTACACCTTC. Protein sequence: CASSGPGIGGYTF.

A single count supports this clone. The V and J genes are TRBV6-6 and TRBJ1-2; D unclear. CDR3 length equals 15 residues. Germline V gene sequence: CDR1 MNHNY, CDR2 SVGAGI (reference sequence). Trimming took 6 bases from V and 1 from J, leaving 15 bases between them. The CDR3 loop reads CASRWYRKDNYGYTF. The DNA of the CDR3 is TGTGCCAGCAGGTGGTACAGAAAAGATAACTATGGCTACACCTTC.

The J gene is TRBJ1-6, the V gene TRBV9; D not certain. The CDR3 length is 14 residues. The V end lost 5 bases, the J end lost 0 bases, and 6 bases lay between the germline ends. CDR1 is SGDLS, CDR2 YYNGEE, per germline. Here the CDR3 DNA reads TGTGCCAGCAGGGGGAGCTCCTATAATTCACCCCTCCACTTT. Translating gives CASRGSSYNSPLHF.

The gene calls are TRBV7-6 and TRBJ2-3, with a weak D call TRBD1 (6 bases). The CDR3 length is 14 residues. CDR1 is SGHVS, CDR2 FNYEAQ, per germline. V dropped 5 bases and J dropped 2 bases, with 11 bases sitting between them. The CDR3 sequence is CASSMGHITDTQYF. CDR3 sequence (DNA): TGTGCCAGCAGCATGGGACACATCACAGATACGCAGTATTTT.

This clone was seen just once. The rearrangement joins TRBV7-8 to TRBJ2-2, with D hard to call. V lost 5 bases, J lost 6 bases, and 10 bases lay in between. The germline V gene encodes CDR1 SGHVS and CDR2 FQNEAQ. This CDR3 has 13 residues. The CDR3 reads CASSPTPAGELFF. Written as DNA, the CDR3 is TGTGCCAGCAGCCCTACACCGGCCGGGGAGCTGTTTTTT.

The rearrangement links TRBV7-6 to TRBJ2-1; 7 nucleotides align to TRBD2. V dropped 5 bases and J dropped 6; count of bases not matched to a gene: 13. CDR3 length: 16 amino acids. Germline-derived CDR1 and CDR2 are SGHVS and FNYEAQ. CDR3 sequence (DNA): TGTGCCAGCAGCCCTCAGAGGGGAATAGCGGGCAATGAGCAGTTCTTC. Protein: CASSPQRGIAGNEQFF.

The chain combines TRBV9 with TRBJ2-2; the D gene is possibly TRBD2 (5 bases). The V and J ends lost 4 bases and 4 bases respectively, with 20 bases between them. Germline assignment: CDR1 SGDLS and CDR2 YYNGEE. This CDR3 contains 17 residues. The CDR3 here is CASSPEGLGVSTGELFF. The CDR3 DNA reads TGTGCCAGCAGCCCAGAAGGGCTCGGGGTGAGCACCGGGGAGCTGTTTTTT.

The rearrangement links TRBV5-6 to TRBJ2-7, with TRBD1 matching 7 bases. Per germline, CDR1 SGHDT and CDR2 YYEEEE. The CDR3 contains 15 residues. V trimming: 3 bases; J trimming: 3 bases; junction bases outside the gene matches: 9. CDR3 residues: CASSSTRGTVYEQYF. CDR3 DNA sequence: TGTGCCAGCAGCTCCACGAGGGGGACAGTCTACGAGCAGTACTTC.